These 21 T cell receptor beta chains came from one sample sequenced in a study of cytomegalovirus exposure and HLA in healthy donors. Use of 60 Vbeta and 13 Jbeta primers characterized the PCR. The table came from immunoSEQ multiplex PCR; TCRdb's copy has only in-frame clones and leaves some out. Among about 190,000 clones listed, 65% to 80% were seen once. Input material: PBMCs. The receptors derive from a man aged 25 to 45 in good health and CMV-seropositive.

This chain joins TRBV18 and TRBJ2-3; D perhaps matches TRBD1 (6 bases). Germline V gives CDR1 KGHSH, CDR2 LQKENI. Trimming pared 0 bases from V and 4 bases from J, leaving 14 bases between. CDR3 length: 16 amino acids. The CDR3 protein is CASSPPTGRGADTQYF. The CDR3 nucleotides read TGTGCCAGCTCACCACCCACAGGGAGAGGGGCAGATACGCAGTATTTT.

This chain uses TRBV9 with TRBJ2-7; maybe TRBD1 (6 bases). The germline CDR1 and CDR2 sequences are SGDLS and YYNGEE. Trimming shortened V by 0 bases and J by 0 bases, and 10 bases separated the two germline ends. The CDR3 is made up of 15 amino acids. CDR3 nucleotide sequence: TGTGCCAGCAGCGTAGAACAGGGAAGCTCCTACGAGCAGTACTTC. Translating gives CASSVEQGSSYEQYF.

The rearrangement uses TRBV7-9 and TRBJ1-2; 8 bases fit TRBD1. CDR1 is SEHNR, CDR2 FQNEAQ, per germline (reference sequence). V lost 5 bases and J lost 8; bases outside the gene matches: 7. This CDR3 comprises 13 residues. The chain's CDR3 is CASSTRQGIGYTF. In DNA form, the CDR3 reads TGTGCCAGCAGCACCCGACAGGGGATCGGCTACACCTTC.

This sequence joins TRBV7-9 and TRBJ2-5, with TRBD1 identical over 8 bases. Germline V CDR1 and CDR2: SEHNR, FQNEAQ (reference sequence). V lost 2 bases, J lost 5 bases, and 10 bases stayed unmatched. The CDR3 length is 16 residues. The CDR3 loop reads CASSLFGQGAMETQYF. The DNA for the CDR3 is TGTGCCAGCAGCTTATTCGGACAGGGTGCGATGGAGACCCAGTACTTC.

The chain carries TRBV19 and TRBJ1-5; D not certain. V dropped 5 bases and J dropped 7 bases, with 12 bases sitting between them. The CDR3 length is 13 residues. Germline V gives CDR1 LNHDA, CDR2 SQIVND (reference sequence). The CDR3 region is CASSSAGSQPQHF. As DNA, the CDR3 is TGTGCCAGTAGTTCCGCGGGTAGCCAGCCCCAGCATTTT.

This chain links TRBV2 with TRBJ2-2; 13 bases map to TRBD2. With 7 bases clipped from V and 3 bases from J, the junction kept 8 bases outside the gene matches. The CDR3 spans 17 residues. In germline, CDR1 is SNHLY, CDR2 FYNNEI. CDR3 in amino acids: CASKWGGLAGDTGELFF. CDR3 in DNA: TGTGCCAGCAAATGGGGTGGACTAGCGGGAGACACCGGGGAGCTGTTTTTT. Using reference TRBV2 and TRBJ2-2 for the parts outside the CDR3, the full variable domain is EPEVTQTPSHQVTQMGQEVILRCVPISNHLYFYWYRQILGQKVEFLVSFYNNEISEKSEIFDDQFSVERPDGSNFTLKIRSTKLEDSAMYFCASKWGGLAGDTGELFFGEGSRLTVL.

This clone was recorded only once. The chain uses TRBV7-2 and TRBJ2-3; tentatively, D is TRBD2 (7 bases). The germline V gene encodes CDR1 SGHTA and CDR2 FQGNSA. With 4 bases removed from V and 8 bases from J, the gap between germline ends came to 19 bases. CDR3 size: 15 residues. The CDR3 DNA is TGTGCCAGCAGCTCCAGCGGGACACCCTCGGGTACGCAGTATTTT. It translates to CASSSSGTPSGTQYF. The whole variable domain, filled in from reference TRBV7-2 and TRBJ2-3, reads GAGVSQSPSNKVTEKGKDVELRCDPISGHTALYWYRQSLGQGLEFLIYFQGNSAPDKSGLPSDRFSAERTGGSVSTLTIQRTQQEDSAVYLCASSSSGTPSGTQYFGPGTRLTVL.

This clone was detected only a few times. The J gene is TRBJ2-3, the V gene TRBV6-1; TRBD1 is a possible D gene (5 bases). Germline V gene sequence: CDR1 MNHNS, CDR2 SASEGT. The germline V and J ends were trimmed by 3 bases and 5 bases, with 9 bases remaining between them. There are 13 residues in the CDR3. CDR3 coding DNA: TGTGCCAGCAGTGAGTCGCAGGGAGATACGCAGTATTTT. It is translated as CASSESQGDTQYF.

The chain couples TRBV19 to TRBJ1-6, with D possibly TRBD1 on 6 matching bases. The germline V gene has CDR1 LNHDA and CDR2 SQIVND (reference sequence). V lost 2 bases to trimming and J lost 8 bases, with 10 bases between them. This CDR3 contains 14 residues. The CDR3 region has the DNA TGTGCCAGTAGTATACAGGGGCCTTATTCACCCCTCCACTTT. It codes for CASSIQGPYSPLHF.

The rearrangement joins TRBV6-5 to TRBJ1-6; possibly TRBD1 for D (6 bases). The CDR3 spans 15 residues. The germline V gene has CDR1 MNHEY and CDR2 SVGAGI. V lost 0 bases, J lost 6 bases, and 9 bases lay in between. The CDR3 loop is CASSYSGQPNSPLHF. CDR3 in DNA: TGTGCCAGCAGTTACTCGGGACAACCTAATTCACCCCTCCACTTT.

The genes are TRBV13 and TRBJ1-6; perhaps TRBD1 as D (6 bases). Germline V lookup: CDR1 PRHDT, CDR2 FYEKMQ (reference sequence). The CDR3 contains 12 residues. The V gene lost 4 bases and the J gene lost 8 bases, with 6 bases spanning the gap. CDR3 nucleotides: TGTGCCAGCAGCTACAGGGATTCACCCCTCCACTTT. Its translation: CASSYRDSPLHF. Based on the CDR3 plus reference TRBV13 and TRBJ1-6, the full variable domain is AAGVIQSPRHLIKEKRETATLKCYPIPRHDTVYWYQQGPGQDPQFLISFYEKMQSDKGSIPDRFSAQQFSDYHSELNMSSLELGDSALYFCASSYRDSPLHFGNGTRLTVT.

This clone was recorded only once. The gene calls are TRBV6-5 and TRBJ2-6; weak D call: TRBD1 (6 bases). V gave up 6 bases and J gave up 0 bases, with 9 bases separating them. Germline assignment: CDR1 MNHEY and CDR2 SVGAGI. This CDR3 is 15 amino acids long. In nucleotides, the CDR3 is TGTGCCAGCAGAGCCAGGGGCTCTGGGGCCAACGTCCTGACTTTC. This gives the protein CASRARGSGANVLTF.

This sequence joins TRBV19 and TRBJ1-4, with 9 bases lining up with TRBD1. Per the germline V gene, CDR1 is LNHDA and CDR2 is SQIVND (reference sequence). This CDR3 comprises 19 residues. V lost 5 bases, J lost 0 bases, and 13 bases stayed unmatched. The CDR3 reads CASSLNTGTGFATNEKLFF. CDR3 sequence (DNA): TGTGCCAGTAGTCTCAACACCGGGACAGGGTTTGCAACTAATGAAAAACTGTTTTTT. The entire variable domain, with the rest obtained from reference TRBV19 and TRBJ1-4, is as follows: DGGITQSPKYLFRKEGQNVTLSCEQNLNHDAMYWYRQDPGQGLRLIYYSQIVNDFQKGDIAEGYSVSREKKESFPLTVTSAQKNPTAFYLCASSLNTGTGFATNEKLFFGSGTQLSVL.

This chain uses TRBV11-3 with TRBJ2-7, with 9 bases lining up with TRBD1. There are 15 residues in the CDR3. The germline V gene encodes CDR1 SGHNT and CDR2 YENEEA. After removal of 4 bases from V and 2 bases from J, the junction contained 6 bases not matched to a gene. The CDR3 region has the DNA TGTGCCAGCAGCTCCGGACAGGGGAGGGCCTACGAGCAGTACTTC. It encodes CASSSGQGRAYEQYF.

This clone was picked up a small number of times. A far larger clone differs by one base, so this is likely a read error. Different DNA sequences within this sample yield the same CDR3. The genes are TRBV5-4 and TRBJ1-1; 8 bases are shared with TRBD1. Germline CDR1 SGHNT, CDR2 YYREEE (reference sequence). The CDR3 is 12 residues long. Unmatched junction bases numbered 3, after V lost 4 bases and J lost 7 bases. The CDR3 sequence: CASSQGADEAFF. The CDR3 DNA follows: TGTGCCAGCAGCCAGGGGGCGGATGAAGCTTTCTTT.

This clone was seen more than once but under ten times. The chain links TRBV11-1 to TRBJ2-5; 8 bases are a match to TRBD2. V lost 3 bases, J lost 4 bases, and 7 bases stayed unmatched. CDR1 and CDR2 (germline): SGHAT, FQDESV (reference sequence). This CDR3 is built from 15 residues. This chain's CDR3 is CASSFTGLARETQYF. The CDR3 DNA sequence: TGTGCCAGCAGCTTCACAGGACTAGCACGAGAGACCCAGTACTTC. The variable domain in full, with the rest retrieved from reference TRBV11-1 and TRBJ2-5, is EAEVAQSPRYKITEKSQAVAFWCDPISGHATLYWYRQILGQGPELLVQFQDESVVDDSQLPKDRFSAERLKGVDSTLKIQPAELGDSAMYLCASSFTGLARETQYFGPGTRLLVL.

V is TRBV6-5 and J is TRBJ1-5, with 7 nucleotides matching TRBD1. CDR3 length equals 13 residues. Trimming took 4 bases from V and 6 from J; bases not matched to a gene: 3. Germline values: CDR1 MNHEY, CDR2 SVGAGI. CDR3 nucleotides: TGTGCCAGCAGTTGGACAGGAAGTCAGCCCCAGCATTTT. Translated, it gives CASSWTGSQPQHF.

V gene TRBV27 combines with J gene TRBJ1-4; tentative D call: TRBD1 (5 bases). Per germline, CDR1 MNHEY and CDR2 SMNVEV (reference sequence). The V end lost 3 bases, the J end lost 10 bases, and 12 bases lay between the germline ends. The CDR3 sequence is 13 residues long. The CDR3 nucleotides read TGTGCCAGCAGTTTTAGGGGAGGAGGAAAACTGTTTTTT. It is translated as CASSFRGGGKLFF.

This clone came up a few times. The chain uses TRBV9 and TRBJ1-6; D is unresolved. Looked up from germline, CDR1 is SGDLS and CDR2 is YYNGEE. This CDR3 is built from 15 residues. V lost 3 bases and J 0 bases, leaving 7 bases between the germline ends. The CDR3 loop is CASSASGSYNSPLHF. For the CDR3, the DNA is TGTGCCAGCAGCGCCTCGGGCTCCTATAATTCACCCCTCCACTTT. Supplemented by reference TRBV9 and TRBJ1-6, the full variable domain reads DSGVTQTPKHLITATGQRVTLRCSPRSGDLSVYWYQQSLDQGLQFLIQYYNGEERAKGNILERFSAQQFPDLHSELNLSSLELGDSALYFCASSASGSYNSPLHFGNGTRLTVT.

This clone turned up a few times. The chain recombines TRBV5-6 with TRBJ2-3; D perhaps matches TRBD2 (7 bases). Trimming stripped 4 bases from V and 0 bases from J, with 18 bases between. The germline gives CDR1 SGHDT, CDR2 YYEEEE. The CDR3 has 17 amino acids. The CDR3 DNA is TGTGCCAGCAGCGTCTTTTGGGGGGGCATTAGCACAGATACGCAGTATTTT. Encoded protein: CASSVFWGGISTDTQYF.

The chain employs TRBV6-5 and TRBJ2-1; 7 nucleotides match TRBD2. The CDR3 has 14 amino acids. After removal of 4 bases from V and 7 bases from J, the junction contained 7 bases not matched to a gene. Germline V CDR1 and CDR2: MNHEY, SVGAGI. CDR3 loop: CASSSPAGVNEQFF. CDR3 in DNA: TGTGCCAGCAGTTCCCCTGCGGGAGTAAATGAGCAGTTCTTC.